Presented here are 21 T cell receptor beta chains from one specimen sequenced in a study of control samples from healthy donors and cancer patients. The repertoire was sequenced with immunoSEQ multiplex PCR; TCRdb's copy has only in-frame clones and lacks some. The profile shows approximately 37,000 clones, over 70% of them singletons. Sequencing was carried out using PBMCs. The receptors shown here come from a woman aged 60 to 75 with lung cancer.

The V and J genes are TRBV5-6 and TRBJ1-4, with D possibly matching TRBD1 (6 bases). Germline CDR1 SGHDT, CDR2 YYEEEE. Trimming pared 4 bases from V and 4 bases from J, leaving 20 bases between. This CDR3 is built from 17 residues. In DNA, the CDR3 is TGTGCCAGCAGCCGAAAGGGGGAGACAGGCCTTAATGAAAAACTGTTTTTT. This sequence encodes CASSRKGETGLNEKLFF.

The J gene is TRBJ2-5, the V gene TRBV30; 9 nucleotides agree with TRBD2. V was clipped by 3 bases and J by 4 bases; unmatched bases: 9. The germline V gene encodes CDR1 GTSNPN and CDR2 SVGIG (reference sequence). This CDR3 has 15 residues. The CDR3 protein is CAWRMIAGVPETQYF. CDR3 coding DNA: TGTGCCTGGAGGATGATAGCGGGAGTCCCAGAGACCCAGTACTTC. The variable domain in full, completed from reference TRBV30 and TRBJ2-5, reads SQTIHQWPATLVQPVGSPLSLECTVEGTSNPNLYWYRQAAGRGLQLLFYSVGIGQISSEVPQNLSASRPQDRQFILSSKKLLLSDSGFYLCAWRMIAGVPETQYFGPGTRLLVL.

The gene calls are TRBV18 and TRBJ1-1; TRBD1 might be the D (6 bases). Germline V lookup: CDR1 KGHSH, CDR2 LQKENI. The germline V and J ends were trimmed by 5 bases and 1 base, with 11 bases remaining between them. The CDR3 length is 14 residues. This CDR3 is CASSGQLKNTEAFF. Written as DNA, the CDR3 is TGTGCCAGCTCAGGACAGCTCAAGAACACTGAAGCTTTCTTT. Combining the CDR3 with reference TRBV18 and TRBJ1-1 gives the whole variable domain NAGVMQNPRHLVRRRGQEARLRCSPMKGHSHVYWYRQLPEEGLKFMVYLQKENIIDESGMPKERFSAEFPKEGPSILRIQQVVRGDSAAYFCASSGQLKNTEAFFGQGTRLTVV.

The V gene is TRBV4-3, the J gene TRBJ2-7; possibly TRBD1 for D (6 bases). Per the germline V gene, CDR1 is LGHNA and CDR2 is YSLEER. The V gene lost 4 bases and the J gene lost 0 bases, with 16 bases spanning the gap. The CDR3 is made up of 16 amino acids. CDR3: CASSPNPDRYSYEQYF. The CDR3 bases are TGCGCCAGCAGCCCTAACCCCGACAGGTACTCCTACGAGCAGTACTTC.

The rearrangement joins TRBV9 to TRBJ2-1, with 8 bases identical to TRBD2. J was trimmed by 0 bases and V by 0 bases; bases with no gene match: 20. This CDR3 contains 22 residues. CDR1 and CDR2 (germline): SGDLS, YYNGEE. The CDR3 DNA follows: TGTGCCAGCAGCGTAGAAGTGATGAGGGCTAGCGGGCTGGGGACCTCCTACAATGAGCAGTTCTTC. Protein: CASSVEVMRASGLGTSYNEQFF.

The CDR3 loop is CASSSLSGLYF. CDR3 coding DNA: TGTGCCAGCAGTTCCCTTTCGGGTCTGTACTTC. This rearrangement joins TRBV6-2 or TRBV6-3 to TRBJ2-4, with D unresolved. Trimming pared 4 bases from V and 15 bases from J, leaving 13 bases between. The germline V gene encodes CDR1 MNHEY and CDR2 SVGEGT. The CDR3 covers 11 residues.

The chain carries TRBV19 and TRBJ2-1, with 7 nucleotides matching TRBD1. Germline assignment: CDR1 LNHDA and CDR2 SQIVND (reference sequence). The V segment lost 5 bases and the J segment 0 bases; nucleotides outside the gene matches: 4. The CDR3 runs 15 residues. The CDR3 region is CASSPRDSSYNEQFF. The CDR3 bases are TGTGCCAGTAGTCCCCGGGACAGCTCCTACAATGAGCAGTTCTTC.

The chain employs TRBV12-3 or TRBV12-4 and TRBJ1-1, with 7 bases identical to TRBD1. There are 11 residues in the CDR3. The trim removed 5 bases at V and 8 bases at J, leaving 2 bases unmatched. As DNA, the CDR3 is TGTGCCAGCAGTCCGGGACAGGAAGCTTTCTTT. Translating it yields CASSPGQEAFF.

The CDR3, as DNA: TGTGCCATCAGTGCCCTAGGGACAGGGGGCGCGGATAGCAATCAGCCCCAGCATTTT. Translated, it gives CAISALGTGGADSNQPQHF. The chain carries TRBV10-3 and TRBJ1-5, with 12 bases that match TRBD1. The V segment lost 4 bases and the J segment 0 bases; nucleotides outside the gene matches: 10. CDR1 and CDR2 (germline): ENHRY, SYGVKD. The CDR3 sequence is 19 residues long.

This clone is labeled medium-sized. The sample contains more than one DNA sequence encoding this CDR3. V is TRBV6-4 and J is TRBJ1-2, with 8 bases identical to TRBD1. The CDR3 spans 13 residues. The V and J ends lost 9 bases and 2 bases, in that order; junction bases with no gene match: 5. Per germline, CDR1 MRHNA and CDR2 SNTAGT. CDR3 sequence: CASSRDRNYGYTF. CDR3 coding DNA: TGTGCCAGTTCCCGGGACAGGAACTATGGCTACACCTTC.

This chain connects TRBV10-1 to TRBJ2-2; TRBD1 might be the D (6 bases). Per the germline V gene, CDR1 is WNHNN and CDR2 is SYGVQD (reference sequence). The V end lost 6 bases, the J end lost 2 bases, and 16 bases lay between the germline ends. The CDR3 sequence is 16 residues long. The CDR3 sequence: CASRAAGTTNTGELFF. The CDR3 DNA follows: TGCGCCAGCAGAGCTGCCGGGACAACCAACACCGGGGAGCTGTTTTTT.

A few counts support this clone. The chain is built from TRBV4-2 and TRBJ2-5; 8 bases match TRBD2. Germline assignment: CDR1 LGHNA and CDR2 YNFKEQ. The CDR3 sequence is 15 residues long. J lost 4 bases, V lost 0 bases, and 4 bases had no gene match. This chain's CDR3 is CASSQDPGGGETQYF. Written as DNA, the CDR3 is TGTGCCAGCAGCCAAGATCCCGGGGGGGGAGAGACCCAGTACTTC.

V gene TRBV6-6 combines with J gene TRBJ1-5; possible D gene TRBD1, 5 bases. Germline CDR1 is MNHNY and CDR2 is SVGAGI (reference sequence). The CDR3 sequence is 12 residues long. V was cut by 6 bases and J by 14 bases, with 17 bases left in between. CDR3 amino acids: CASSRDPSREHF. The CDR3 DNA reads as TGTGCCAGCAGCCGGGACCCAAGTCGGGAGCATTTT.

The V gene is TRBV5-1, the J gene TRBJ2-7, with a tentative D call TRBD2 (7 bases). V lost 4 bases and J lost 6, with 14 bases in between. Germline values: CDR1 SGHRS, CDR2 YFSETQ. The CDR3 has 13 amino acids. The CDR3 loop reads CASSPGEGVEQYF. CDR3 bases: TGCGCCAGCAGCCCAGGGGAGGGAGTCGAGCAGTACTTC.

This chain links TRBV29-1 with TRBJ1-1; a weak D match, TRBD1 (6 bases). The germline V gene encodes CDR1 SQVTM and CDR2 ANQGSEA. Trimming left V 6 bases short and J 6 bases short, with 11 bases between. The CDR3 contains 11 residues. The CDR3 loop is CSVGGGPEAFF. The DNA of the CDR3 is TGCAGCGTCGGGGGGGGCCCTGAAGCTTTCTTT.

The J gene is TRBJ2-1, the V gene TRBV20-1; 7 bases are a match to TRBD2. The germline V gene encodes CDR1 DFQATT and CDR2 SNEGSKA (reference sequence). The CDR3 spans 11 residues. The CDR3 is CGGTTNNEQFF. CDR3 sequence (DNA): TGCGGGGGGACTACAAACAATGAGCAGTTCTTC.

The J gene is TRBJ2-3, the V gene TRBV9, with D possibly TRBD2 on 6 matching bases. The V end was cut by 0 bases, the J end by 3 bases, with 17 bases between. Germline-derived CDR1 and CDR2 are SGDLS and YYNGEE. This CDR3 has 17 residues. The CDR3 DNA reads as TGTGCCAGCAGCGTAGAGGAGGGGTCCGTTTTTACAGATACGCAGTATTTT. Residues: CASSVEEGSVFTDTQYF.

The chain is built from TRBV10-3 and TRBJ1-5, with D hard to call. The V end lost 10 bases, the J end lost 0 bases, and 7 bases lay between the germline ends. The CDR3 is 12 residues long. Germline V CDR1 and CDR2: ENHRY, SYGVKD. The CDR3 region is CATSDSNQPQHF. The CDR3 nucleotides are TGTGCCACCTCGGATAGCAATCAGCCCCAGCATTTT.

The chain recombines TRBV7-6 with TRBJ1-5; no clear D. V was pared by 5 bases and J by 4 bases, with 15 bases between. Germline assignment: CDR1 SGHVS and CDR2 FNYEAQ. This CDR3 has 15 residues. The CDR3 is CASSQSSGFNQPQHF. In nucleotides, the CDR3 is TGTGCCAGCAGCCAAAGCTCGGGGTTTAATCAGCCCCAGCATTTT.

The CDR3 DNA reads as TGCGCCAGCAGCTTGGTAGGGAGACAGCATGAAGCTTTCTTT. Translated, it gives CASSLVGRQHEAFF. The chain is built from TRBV5-1 and TRBJ1-1, with D possibly being TRBD1 (5 bases). Germline values: CDR1 SGHRS, CDR2 YFSETQ. The CDR3 is 14 residues long. V lost 0 bases and J lost 7, with 13 bases in between.

The chain carries TRBV3-1 (or the pseudogene TRBV3-2) and TRBJ1-5; TRBD1 is a possible D gene (6 bases). Deletions cut 4 bases from V and 2 bases from J, with 15 bases between. The CDR3 is 16 residues long. Germline V gene lookup returns CDR1 LGHDT and CDR2 YNNKEL (reference sequence). The CDR3, as DNA: TGTGCCAGCAGCCGGGGGCTCGGGGGGGGCAATCAGCCCCAGCATTTT. It yields the protein CASSRGLGGGNQPQHF.